These 16 T cell receptor beta chains were sequenced from one sample in a study of T cells after yellow fever vaccination. TCRdb reprocessed the 5' RACE reads via MiXCR and lists one record per CDR3 protein. This sample has about 110,000 distinct CDR3 sequences, with around 8.6% found just once. Here the sequenced sample was CD8+ T cells sorted from PBMCs, taken 45 days after the yellow fever booster vaccination. All receptors derive from a man aged 25 to 40 who received the YFV17D yellow fever vaccine.

This clonotype came up many times. This chain joins TRBV11-2 and TRBJ2-3; TRBD2 matches 16 bases. This CDR3 spans 19 amino acids. The germline V gene has CDR1 SGHAT and CDR2 FQNNGV. V lost 5 bases to trimming and J lost 2 bases; unmatched junction nucleotides: 10. CDR3 amino acids: CASSPPPGLAGGSTDTQYF. CDR3 sequence (DNA): TGTGCCAGCAGCCCACCCCCGGGACTAGCGGGAGGGTCCACAGATACGCAGTATTTT.

This clonotype was counted many times. The rearrangement uses TRBV6-6 and TRBJ2-7; D is unclear. The CDR3 spans 10 residues. V lost 6 bases, J lost 4 bases, and 4 bases lay in between. The germline CDR1 and CDR2 sequences are MNHNY and SVGAGI (reference sequence). Here the CDR3 DNA reads TGTGCCAGCAGGGATTACGAGCAGTACTTC. Translating gives CASRDYEQYF.

This clonotype was seen many times. The chain is built from TRBV5-1 and TRBJ2-7, with TRBD2 identical over 8 bases. The CDR3 totals 14 residues. J gave up 5 bases and V 0 bases, and 4 bases lay outside the gene matches. Per the germline V gene, CDR1 is SGHRS and CDR2 is YFSETQ. CDR3 amino acids: CASSLGLAGHEQYF. CDR3 nucleotides: TGCGCCAGCAGCTTGGGTCTAGCGGGCCACGAGCAGTACTTC.

This clonotype showed up many times. The chain uses TRBV5-1 and TRBJ1-1; 7 nucleotides align to TRBD1. In germline, CDR1 is SGHRS, CDR2 YFSETQ. The CDR3 is 14 residues long. V shed 7 bases and J 1 base; nucleotides not matched to a gene: 7. The CDR3 DNA reads TGCGCCAGCGGGCAGGGGGGTTCGAACACTGAAGCTTTCTTT. It yields the protein CASGQGGSNTEAFF.

This clonotype showed up just a few times. This CDR3 is CASSSIYRVSYNEQFF. The DNA of the CDR3 is TGTGCCAGCAGCTCTATATACAGGGTTTCCTACAATGAGCAGTTCTTC. The genes are TRBV11-2 and TRBJ2-1; tentative D call: TRBD1 (6 bases). CDR3 length equals 16 residues. Per germline, CDR1 SGHAT and CDR2 FQNNGV. Trimming cost V 4 bases and J 1 base, with 14 bases left between them.

At least ten counts were recorded for this clonotype. This chain links TRBV12-5 with TRBJ1-1, with 8 positions matching TRBD1. Germline V gene data show CDR1 as LGHNT and CDR2 as FRNRAP. V was pared by 7 bases and J by 8 bases, with 9 bases of the junction left unmatched. The CDR3 covers 13 residues. CDR3 sequence reads: CASAETGVAEAFF. As DNA, the CDR3 is TGTGCTAGTGCCGAGACAGGGGTTGCGGAAGCTTTCTTT.

J is TRBJ2-5 and V is TRBV9; D assignment may be TRBD1 or TRBD2 (7 bases each). CDR1 and CDR2 (germline): SGDLS, YYNGEE. Deletions cut 4 bases from V and 5 bases from J, with 18 bases between. CDR3 size: 15 residues. CDR3 residues: CASSPSPGGGETQYF. CDR3 DNA sequence: TGTGCCAGCAGCCCCTCTCCAGGGGGGGGCGAGACCCAGTACTTC.

The chain is built from TRBV7-2 and TRBJ2-1; 10 positions agree with TRBD2. CDR1 and CDR2 (germline): SGHTA, FQGNSA. This CDR3 is 13 amino acids long. V gave up 1 base and J gave up 15 bases; unmatched junction bases: 6. CDR3 bases: TGTGCCAGCAGCTTAGTCATCACTAGCGGGACGTTCTTC. Translated, it gives CASSLVITSGTFF. Full variable domain (remainder filled in from reference TRBV7-2 and TRBJ2-1): GAGVSQSPSNKVTEKGKDVELRCDPISGHTALYWYRQSLGQGLEFLIYFQGNSAPDKSGLPSDRFSAERTGGSVSTLTIQRTQQEDSAVYLCASSLVITSGTFFGPGTRLTVL.

There are many counts of this clonotype. The chain employs TRBV7-8 and TRBJ2-5; no definite D call. The CDR3 is made up of 12 amino acids. With 1 base removed from V and 5 bases from J, the gap between germline ends came to 5 bases. Germline V lookup: CDR1 SGHVS, CDR2 FQNEAQ. This CDR3 is CASSLDSETQYF. CDR3 nucleotide sequence: TGTGCCAGCAGCTTAGACTCGGAGACCCAGTACTTC. The full variable domain, in which reference TRBV7-8 and TRBJ2-5 provide the parts outside the CDR3, is GAGVSQSPRYKVAKRGQDVALRCDPISGHVSLFWYQQALGQGPEFLTYFQNEAQLDKSGLPSDRFFAERPEGSVSTLKIQRTQQEDSAVYLCASSLDSETQYFGPGTRLLVL.

This clonotype was found many times. V and J are TRBV5-1 and TRBJ2-5; 10 bases map to TRBD1. CDR3 size: 17 residues. Germline trimming cut 3 bases from V and 5 bases from J; bases unmatched to any gene: 13. Looked up from germline, CDR1 is SGHRS and CDR2 is YFSETQ. The CDR3 sequence: CASSYRDRGLYLETQYF. The CDR3 DNA follows: TGCGCCAGCAGCTACCGGGACAGGGGTTTGTATTTGGAGACCCAGTACTTC.

With respect to this clonotype: A much larger clone lies a single base off, so this may be a read error. The chain uses TRBV5-1 and TRBJ2-1; 8 nucleotides agree with TRBD2. Germline V gene data show CDR1 as SGHRS and CDR2 as YFSETQ. The CDR3 contains 14 residues. J was trimmed by 10 bases and V by 5 bases; bases with no gene match: 11. The CDR3 protein is CASRPSGSLGEQFF. The CDR3 coding sequence is TGCGCCAGCAGGCCTAGCGGGTCTCTTGGAGAGCAGTTCTTC.

This clonotype ranks as medium-sized. The chain has TRBV29-1 and TRBJ2-1; D ambiguous. V dropped 4 bases and J dropped 0 bases, with 19 bases sitting between them. The length of the CDR3 is 17 residues. Per the germline V gene, CDR1 is SQVTM and CDR2 is ANQGSEA. In DNA, the CDR3 is TGCAGCGTTGGTTGGTCGTCAGGACGCGGCTCCTACAATGAGCAGTTCTTC. Translation gives CSVGWSSGRGSYNEQFF.

This clonotype appeared many times. The chain combines TRBV11-3 with TRBJ2-1, with 9 bases aligning to TRBD2. Germline V CDR1 and CDR2: SGHNT, YENEEA. Unmatched junction bases numbered 1, after V lost 0 bases and J lost 7 bases. The CDR3 loop spans 14 amino acids. The CDR3 region is CASSLEREGNEQFF. CDR3 sequence (DNA): TGTGCCAGCAGCTTAGAGCGGGAGGGTAATGAGCAGTTCTTC.

This clonotype has at least ten counts. The chain recombines TRBV24-1 with TRBJ2-1, with 8 bases that match TRBD1. Trimming took 1 base from V and 8 from J; bases not matched to a gene: 6. Germline-derived CDR1 and CDR2 are KGHDR and SFDVKD. The CDR3 has 15 amino acids. CDR3 protein: CATSDFRGREDEQFF. The CDR3 coding sequence is TGTGCCACCAGTGATTTCAGGGGGCGAGAAGATGAGCAGTTCTTC.

V is TRBV19 and J is TRBJ1-5, with 8 bases identical to TRBD1. The length of the CDR3 is 14 residues. J was trimmed by 2 bases and V by 10 bases; bases with no gene match: 7. Germline-derived CDR1 and CDR2 are LNHDA and SQIVND (reference sequence). Here the CDR3 DNA reads TGTGCCACCTCGACAGGGGAAGGCAATCAGCCCCAGCATTTT. This codes for CATSTGEGNQPQHF. Filled out from reference TRBV19 and TRBJ1-5, the complete variable domain reads DGGITQSPKYLFRKEGQNVTLSCEQNLNHDAMYWYRQDPGQGLRLIYYSQIVNDFQKGDIAEGYSVSREKKESFPLTVTSAQKNPTAFYLCATSTGEGNQPQHFGDGTRLSIL.

Comment on this clonotype: One base away lies a much larger clone, so this may be a sequencing read error. CDR3 residues: CAGSLATSGIYEQYF. CDR3 bases: TGTGCCGGCAGCTTAGCGACTAGCGGGATCTACGAGCAGTACTTC. The V gene is TRBV7-9, the J gene TRBJ2-7, with 11 bases aligning to TRBD2. The germline V gene has CDR1 SEHNR and CDR2 FQNEAQ (reference sequence). The CDR3 is 15 amino acids.